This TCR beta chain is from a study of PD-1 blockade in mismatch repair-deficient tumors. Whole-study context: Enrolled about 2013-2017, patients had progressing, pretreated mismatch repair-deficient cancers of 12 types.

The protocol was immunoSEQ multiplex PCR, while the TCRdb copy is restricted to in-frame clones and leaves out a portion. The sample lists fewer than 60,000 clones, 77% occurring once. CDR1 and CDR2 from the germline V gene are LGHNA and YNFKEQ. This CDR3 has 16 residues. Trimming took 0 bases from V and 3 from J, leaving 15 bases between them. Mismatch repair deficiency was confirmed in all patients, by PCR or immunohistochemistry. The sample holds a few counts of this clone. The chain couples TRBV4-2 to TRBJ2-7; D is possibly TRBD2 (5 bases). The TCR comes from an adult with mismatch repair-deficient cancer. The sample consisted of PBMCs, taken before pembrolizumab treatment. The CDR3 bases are TGTGCCAGCAGCCAAGAGCTAGCCCCGACCGGCTACGAGCAGTACTTC. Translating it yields CASSQELAPTGYEQYF.